This T cell receptor (beta chain) comes out of a study of blood T cells in healthy people across ages. Primed by a sample-barcoded 5' primer and a J-beta primer mix, a second PCR proceeded for 7 to 11 cycles. In TCRdb, the 5' RACE reads were re-called with MiXCR into one record per CDR3 protein. The top ten clones hold more than 7.5% of a sample with hundreds of thousands of distinct CDR3 sequences, around 25% of them seen once. Germline V lookup: CDR1 SGHDN, CDR2 FVKESK. Between the trimmed V and J ends, which lost 2 bases and 7 bases, there was a span of 13 bases. The length of the CDR3 is 14 residues. These data were also reused for a study on T cells of mothers and their children.

The receptor comes from a boy younger than 18 in good health. The specimen was blood. The chain combines TRBV14 with TRBJ2-3; D remains unclear. CDR3 nucleotides: TGTGCCAGCAGCCAATACACTACGTCTTATACGCAGTATTTT. Translated: CASSQYTTSYTQYF.